The rows below give T cell receptor beta chains drawn from one sample of a study of cytomegalovirus exposure and HLA in healthy donors. Libraries were prepared by immunoSEQ multiplex PCR; TCRdb keeps only in-frame clonotypes and omits some of them. Of 85,000 to 130,000 clones in the sample, approximately 80% were seen once. What was sequenced was PBMCs. These receptor sequences come from a woman between 18 and 30 years old in good health and CMV-seronegative. Each CDR3 is given with its conserved first and last residue. Each record gives: CDR3 length, J gene, V gene, clone size, D gene, CDR3 DNA, CDR3 protein. The D gene is left open where the match is weak. The size field is filled for only some rows; it gives once, few, many or a size class.

CDR3 length: 12; J gene: TRBJ2-2; V gene: TRBV7-7; clone size: NA; D gene: NA; CDR3 DNA: TGTGCTAGCAGCCCAGGGTCCGGGGAGCTGTTTTTT; CDR3 protein: CASSPGSGELFF
CDR3 length: 14; J gene: TRBJ2-2; V gene: TRBV10-2; clone size: few; D gene: TRBD2; CDR3 DNA: TGCGCCAGCAGCCCACTAGCGGGGTTCGGGGAGCTGTTTTTT; CDR3 protein: CASSPLAGFGELFF
CDR3 length: 15; J gene: TRBJ2-3; V gene: TRBV27; clone size: NA; D gene: TRBD2; CDR3 DNA: TGTGCCAGCAACGTAGCGGGGGAGAGCACAGATACGCAGTATTTT; CDR3 protein: CASNVAGESTDTQYF
CDR3 length: 15; J gene: TRBJ1-6; V gene: TRBV5-6; clone size: few; D gene: TRBD1; CDR3 DNA: TGTGCCAGCAGCTTCGTAGGGGGCAGAGATTCACCCCTCCACTTT; CDR3 protein: CASSFVGGRDSPLHF
CDR3 length: 13; J gene: TRBJ2-5; V gene: TRBV25-1; clone size: NA; D gene: TRBD1; CDR3 DNA: TGTGCCAGCAGTGACCTCCTGGACAGGGGCCCGTACTTC; CDR3 protein: CASSDLLDRGPYF
CDR3 length: 15; J gene: TRBJ1-3; V gene: TRBV4-2; clone size: NA; D gene: NA; CDR3 DNA: TGTGCCAGCAGCCAGCTGCAGGGAGGTGGAAACACCATATATTTT; CDR3 protein: CASSQLQGGGNTIYF
CDR3 length: 14; J gene: TRBJ2-7; V gene: TRBV6-1; clone size: NA; D gene: NA; CDR3 DNA: TGTGCCAGCAGAGTCAGGGAGGCCATTTACGAGCAGTACTTC; CDR3 protein: CASRVREAIYEQYF
CDR3 length: 14; J gene: TRBJ2-1; V gene: TRBV7-2; clone size: NA; D gene: TRBD1; CDR3 DNA: TGTGCCGGCCTATCCGACAGGGTCTACAATGAGCAGTTCTTC; CDR3 protein: CAGLSDRVYNEQFF
CDR3 length: 15; J gene: TRBJ2-1; V gene: TRBV18; clone size: NA; D gene: TRBD1; CDR3 DNA: TGTGCCAGCTCAATCTCCGGGACAGGGGTAAGAAGGCAGTTCTTC; CDR3 protein: CASSISGTGVRRQFF
CDR3 length: 16; J gene: TRBJ1-6; V gene: TRBV27; clone size: NA; D gene: TRBD1; CDR3 DNA: TGTGCCAGCAGTTCCACTCTACAGGGGAAGGGTTCACCCCTCCACTTT; CDR3 protein: CASSSTLQGKGSPLHF
CDR3 length: 14; J gene: TRBJ2-7; V gene: TRBV9; clone size: NA; D gene: TRBD2; CDR3 DNA: TGTGCCAGCAGCTCTAGCCGGGGGGCCTACGAGCAGTACTTC; CDR3 protein: CASSSSRGAYEQYF
CDR3 length: 16; J gene: TRBJ1-4; V gene: TRBV18; clone size: NA; D gene: NA; CDR3 DNA: TGTGCCAGCTCACCCTCGACAGGCCGATCTAATGAAAAACTGTTTTTT; CDR3 protein: CASSPSTGRSNEKLFF
CDR3 length: 14; J gene: TRBJ1-3; V gene: TRBV25-1; clone size: NA; D gene: NA; CDR3 DNA: TGTGCCAGCAGTAGCACAGGGACTGGAAACACCATATATTTT; CDR3 protein: CASSSTGTGNTIYF
CDR3 length: 12; J gene: TRBJ2-1; V gene: TRBV6-6; clone size: once; D gene: NA; CDR3 DNA: TGTGCCAGCAGCTCGGGAGTGGATGAGCAGTTCTTC; CDR3 protein: CASSSGVDEQFF
CDR3 length: 14; J gene: TRBJ1-1; V gene: TRBV19; clone size: few; D gene: TRBD1; CDR3 DNA: TGTGCCAGTAGTATAGGGACAGGGAACACTGAAGCTTTCTTT; CDR3 protein: CASSIGTGNTEAFF
CDR3 length: 14; J gene: TRBJ2-5; V gene: TRBV7-2; clone size: NA; D gene: TRBD2; CDR3 DNA: TGTGCCAGCAGCTTAGGACTAGCGGGGGCCCGCTGGCACTTC; CDR3 protein: CASSLGLAGARWHF
CDR3 length: 14; J gene: TRBJ1-3; V gene: TRBV4-3; clone size: few; D gene: NA; CDR3 DNA: TGCGCCAGCAGCCAAGAGGACAGAGTAAACACCATATATTTT; CDR3 protein: CASSQEDRVNTIYF
CDR3 length: 15; J gene: TRBJ1-5; V gene: TRBV27; clone size: NA; D gene: NA; CDR3 DNA: TGTGCCAGCAGTTTATCTCGGGGAGGCAATCAGCCCCAGCATTTT; CDR3 protein: CASSLSRGGNQPQHF
CDR3 length: 16; J gene: TRBJ2-5; V gene: TRBV4-2; clone size: NA; D gene: NA; CDR3 DNA: TGTGCCAGCAGCCAAGGGTTGGCAGGGGACCAAGAGACCCAGTACTTC; CDR3 protein: CASSQGLAGDQETQYF
CDR3 length: 14; J gene: TRBJ2-2; V gene: TRBV6-4; clone size: once; D gene: TRBD1; CDR3 DNA: TGTGCCAGCAGCCGGGACAGGGCCACCGGGGAGCTGTTTTTT; CDR3 protein: CASSRDRATGELFF
CDR3 length: 14; J gene: TRBJ2-7; V gene: TRBV9; clone size: NA; D gene: TRBD1; CDR3 DNA: TGTGCCAGCAGCACTCGGGACAGCAACTACGAGCAGTACTTC; CDR3 protein: CASSTRDSNYEQYF
CDR3 length: 17; J gene: TRBJ2-5; V gene: TRBV27; clone size: NA; D gene: NA; CDR3 DNA: TGTGCCAGCAGTCCGATCACCGGGGGAGGAAACCAAGAGACCCAGTACTTC; CDR3 protein: CASSPITGGGNQETQYF
CDR3 length: 16; J gene: TRBJ1-1; V gene: TRBV30; clone size: NA; D gene: NA; CDR3 DNA: TGTGCCTGGAGTGTATCTTGGGGACACCTGAACACTGAAGCTTTCTTT; CDR3 protein: CAWSVSWGHLNTEAFF
CDR3 length: 17; J gene: TRBJ1-6; V gene: TRBV27; clone size: NA; D gene: TRBD1; CDR3 DNA: TGTGCCAGCAGTTTAAGTCCGGGTCAGGGGGCGAGCTCACCCCTCCACTTT; CDR3 protein: CASSLSPGQGASSPLHF
CDR3 length: 15; J gene: TRBJ2-1; V gene: TRBV5-1; clone size: NA; D gene: TRBD2; CDR3 DNA: TGCGCCAGCAGCCAGTTAGCGGGGGGGCGGAATGAGCAGTTCTTC; CDR3 protein: CASSQLAGGRNEQFF
CDR3 length: 15; J gene: TRBJ2-3; V gene: TRBV2; clone size: NA; D gene: TRBD2; CDR3 DNA: TGTGCCAGCAGTGTTTTAGCGGGGGGCACAGATACGCAGTATTTT; CDR3 protein: CASSVLAGGTDTQYF
CDR3 length: 15; J gene: TRBJ1-1; V gene: TRBV9; clone size: NA; D gene: TRBD1; CDR3 DNA: TGTGCCAGCAGCGTAGTAGGGACAGGGAACACTGAAGCTTTCTTT; CDR3 protein: CASSVVGTGNTEAFF
CDR3 length: 17; J gene: TRBJ1-1; V gene: TRBV5-1; clone size: NA; D gene: NA; CDR3 DNA: TGCGCCAGCAGCCGTGGGCCTATCGGACAGCTGAACACTGAAGCTTTCTTT; CDR3 protein: CASSRGPIGQLNTEAFF